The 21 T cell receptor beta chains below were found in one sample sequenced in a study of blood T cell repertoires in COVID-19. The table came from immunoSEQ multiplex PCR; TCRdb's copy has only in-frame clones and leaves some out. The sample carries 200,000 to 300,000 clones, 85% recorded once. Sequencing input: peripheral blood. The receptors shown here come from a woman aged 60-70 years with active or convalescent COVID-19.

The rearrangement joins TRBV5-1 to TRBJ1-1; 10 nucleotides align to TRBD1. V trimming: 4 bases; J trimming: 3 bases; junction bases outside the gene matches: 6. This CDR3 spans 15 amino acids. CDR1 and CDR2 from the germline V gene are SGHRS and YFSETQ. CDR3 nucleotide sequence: TGCGCCAGCAGCCGGGCCGGGACAGGGGACACTGAAGCTTTCTTT. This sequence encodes CASSRAGTGDTEAFF.

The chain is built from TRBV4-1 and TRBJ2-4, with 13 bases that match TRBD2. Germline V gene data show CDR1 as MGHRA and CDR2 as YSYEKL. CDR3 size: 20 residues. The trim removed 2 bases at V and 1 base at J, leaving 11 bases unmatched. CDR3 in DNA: TGCGCCAGCAGCCAAAGTCGGACTAGCGGGGGCCCAGGGGCCAAAAACATTCAGTACTTC. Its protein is CASSQSRTSGGPGAKNIQYF.

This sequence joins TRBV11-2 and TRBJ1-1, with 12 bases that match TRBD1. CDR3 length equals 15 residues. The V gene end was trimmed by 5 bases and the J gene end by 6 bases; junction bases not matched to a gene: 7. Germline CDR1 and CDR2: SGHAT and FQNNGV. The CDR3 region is CASSRGQGALSEAFF. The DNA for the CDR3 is TGTGCCAGCAGCAGGGGACAGGGGGCGTTATCTGAAGCTTTCTTT.

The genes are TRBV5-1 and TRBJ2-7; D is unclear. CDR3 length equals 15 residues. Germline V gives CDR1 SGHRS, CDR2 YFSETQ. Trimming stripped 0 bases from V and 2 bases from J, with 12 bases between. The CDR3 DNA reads TGCGCCAGCAGCTTGGGCGCCGGGTACCCCTACGAGCAGTACGTC. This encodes CASSLGAGYPYEQYV.

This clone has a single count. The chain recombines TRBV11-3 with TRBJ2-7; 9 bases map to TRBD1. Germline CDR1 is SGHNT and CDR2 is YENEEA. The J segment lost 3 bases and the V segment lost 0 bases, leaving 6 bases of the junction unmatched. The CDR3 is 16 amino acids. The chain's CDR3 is CASSLDGTGFVYEQYF. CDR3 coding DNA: TGTGCCAGCAGCTTAGACGGGACAGGGTTTGTCTACGAGCAGTACTTC.

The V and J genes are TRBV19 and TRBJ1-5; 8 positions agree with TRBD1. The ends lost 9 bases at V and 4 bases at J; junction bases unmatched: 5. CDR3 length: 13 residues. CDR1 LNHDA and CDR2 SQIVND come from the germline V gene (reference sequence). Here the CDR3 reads CASETGGNQPQHF. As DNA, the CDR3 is TGTGCCAGCGAAACAGGGGGGAATCAGCCCCAGCATTTT.

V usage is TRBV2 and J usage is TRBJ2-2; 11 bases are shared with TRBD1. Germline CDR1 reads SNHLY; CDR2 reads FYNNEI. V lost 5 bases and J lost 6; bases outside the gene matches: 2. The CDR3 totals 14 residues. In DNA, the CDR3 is TGTGCCAGCAGTCGGGACAGGGGGGCCGGGGAGCTGTTTTTT. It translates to CASSRDRGAGELFF.

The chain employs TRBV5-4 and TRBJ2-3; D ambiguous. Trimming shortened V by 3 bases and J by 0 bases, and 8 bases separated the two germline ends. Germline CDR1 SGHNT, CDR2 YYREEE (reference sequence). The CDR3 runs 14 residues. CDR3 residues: CASSSGLSTDTQYF. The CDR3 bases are TGTGCCAGCAGCTCAGGCTTAAGCACAGATACGCAGTATTTT.

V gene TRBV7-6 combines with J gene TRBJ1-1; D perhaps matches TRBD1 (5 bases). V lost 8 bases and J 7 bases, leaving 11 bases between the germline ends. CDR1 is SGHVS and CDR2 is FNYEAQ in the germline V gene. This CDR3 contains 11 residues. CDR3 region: CASSQGYEAFF. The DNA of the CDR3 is TGTGCCAGCTCCCAGGGATATGAAGCTTTCTTT. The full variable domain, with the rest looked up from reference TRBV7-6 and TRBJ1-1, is GAGVSQSPRYKVTKRGQDVALRCDPISGHVSLYWYRQALGQGPEFLTYFNYEAQQDKSGLPNDRFSAERPEGSISTLTIQRTEQRDSAMYRCASSQGYEAFFGQGTRLTVV.

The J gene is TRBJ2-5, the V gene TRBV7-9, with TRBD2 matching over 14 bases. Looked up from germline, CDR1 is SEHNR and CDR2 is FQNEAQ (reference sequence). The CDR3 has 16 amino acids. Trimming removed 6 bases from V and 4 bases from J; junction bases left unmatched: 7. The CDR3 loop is CASRLPGTSGGETQYF. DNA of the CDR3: TGTGCCAGCAGACTTCCCGGGACTAGCGGGGGAGAGACCCAGTACTTC.

This CDR3 is CAISERDRESGELFF. The DNA of the CDR3 is TGTGCCATCAGTGAGAGGGACAGGGAGTCCGGGGAGCTGTTTTTT. The chain has TRBV10-3 and TRBJ2-2; 9 nucleotides agree with TRBD1. Per germline, CDR1 ENHRY and CDR2 SYGVKD. The CDR3 spans 15 residues. J lost 6 bases, V lost 2 bases, and 4 bases had no gene match.

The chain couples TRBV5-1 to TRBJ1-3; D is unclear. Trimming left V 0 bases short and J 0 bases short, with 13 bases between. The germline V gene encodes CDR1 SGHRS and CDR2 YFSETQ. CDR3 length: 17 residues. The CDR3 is CASSLEAGTRSGNTIYF. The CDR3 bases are TGCGCCAGCAGCTTGGAGGCGGGCACACGCTCTGGAAACACCATATATTTT.

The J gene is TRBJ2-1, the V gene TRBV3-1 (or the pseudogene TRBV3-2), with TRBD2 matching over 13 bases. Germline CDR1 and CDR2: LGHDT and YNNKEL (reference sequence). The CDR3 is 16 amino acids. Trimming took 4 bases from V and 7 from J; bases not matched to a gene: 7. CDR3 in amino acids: CASSRRLAGGGNEQFF. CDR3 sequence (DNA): TGTGCCAGCAGCCGCCGACTAGCGGGAGGTGGAAATGAGCAGTTCTTC.

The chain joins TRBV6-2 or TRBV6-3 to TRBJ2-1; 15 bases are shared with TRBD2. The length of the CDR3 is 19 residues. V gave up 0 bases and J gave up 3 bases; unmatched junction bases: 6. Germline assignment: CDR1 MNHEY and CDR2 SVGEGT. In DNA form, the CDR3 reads TGTGCCAGCAGTTACTCCGGGACTAGCGGGAGGCCGTTCTACAATGAGCAGTTCTTC. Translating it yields CASSYSGTSGRPFYNEQFF.

The DNA of the CDR3 is TGTGCCAGCAGTGACCGCCCCGGACAGGTGGAGCAGGAGACCCAGTACTTC. This codes for CASSDRPGQVEQETQYF. The chain has TRBV6-4 and TRBJ2-5; 7 nucleotides align to TRBD1. This CDR3 has 17 residues. J gave up 5 bases and V 2 bases, and 14 bases lay outside the gene matches. Germline assignment: CDR1 MRHNA and CDR2 SNTAGT.

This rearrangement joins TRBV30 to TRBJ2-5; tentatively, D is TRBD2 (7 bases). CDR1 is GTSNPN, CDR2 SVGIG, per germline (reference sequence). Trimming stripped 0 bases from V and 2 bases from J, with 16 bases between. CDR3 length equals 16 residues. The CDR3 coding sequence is TGTGCCTGGAGTGTACTAATCGGGGGGCGACAAGAGACCCAGTACTTC. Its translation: CAWSVLIGGRQETQYF.

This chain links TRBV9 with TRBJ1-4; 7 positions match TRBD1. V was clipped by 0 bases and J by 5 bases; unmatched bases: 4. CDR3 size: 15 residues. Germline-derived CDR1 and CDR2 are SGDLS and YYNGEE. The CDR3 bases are TGTGCCAGCAGCGTAGGGGGACAGAAGAATGAAAAACTGTTTTTT. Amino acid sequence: CASSVGGQKNEKLFF.

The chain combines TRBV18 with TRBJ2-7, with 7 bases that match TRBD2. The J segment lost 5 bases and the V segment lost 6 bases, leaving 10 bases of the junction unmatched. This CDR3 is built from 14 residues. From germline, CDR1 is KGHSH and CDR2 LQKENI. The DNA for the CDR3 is TGTGCCAGCTCCCCTGGACTAGGCTTGCACGAGCAGTACTTC. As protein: CASSPGLGLHEQYF.

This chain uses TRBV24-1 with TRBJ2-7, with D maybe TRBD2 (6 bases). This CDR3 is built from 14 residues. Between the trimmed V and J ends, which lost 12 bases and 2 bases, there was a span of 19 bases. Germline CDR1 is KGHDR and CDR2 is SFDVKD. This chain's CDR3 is CASPACSGAYEQYF. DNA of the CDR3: TGTGCCTCTCCAGCGTGTTCGGGAGCCTACGAGCAGTACTTC.

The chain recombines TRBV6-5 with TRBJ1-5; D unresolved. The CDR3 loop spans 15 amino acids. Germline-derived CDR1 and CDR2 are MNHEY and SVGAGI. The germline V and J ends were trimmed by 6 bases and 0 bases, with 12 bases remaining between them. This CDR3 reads CASSRGEYSNQPQHF. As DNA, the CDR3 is TGTGCCAGCAGCCGGGGAGAGTATAGCAATCAGCCCCAGCATTTT.

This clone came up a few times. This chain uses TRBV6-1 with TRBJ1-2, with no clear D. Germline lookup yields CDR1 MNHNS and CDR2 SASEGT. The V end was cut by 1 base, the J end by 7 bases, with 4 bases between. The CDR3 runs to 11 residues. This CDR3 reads CASSEVSGYTF. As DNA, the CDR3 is TGTGCCAGCAGTGAAGTTAGTGGCTACACCTTC.